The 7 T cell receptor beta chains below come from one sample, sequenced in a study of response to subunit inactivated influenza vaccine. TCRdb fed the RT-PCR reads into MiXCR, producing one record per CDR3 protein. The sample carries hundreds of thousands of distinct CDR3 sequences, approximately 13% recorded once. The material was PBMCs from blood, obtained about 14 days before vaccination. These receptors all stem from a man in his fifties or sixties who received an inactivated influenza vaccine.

CDR3 sequence reads: CACFRGTSGFVHEQFF. The CDR3 DNA is TGTGCCTGTTTCAGGGGTACTAGCGGTTTCGTTCATGAGCAGTTCTTC. The chain combines TRBV12-3 or TRBV12-4 with TRBJ2-1, with 8 positions matching TRBD2. The V and J ends lost 11 bases and 8 bases, in that order; junction bases with no gene match: 20. The CDR3 has 16 amino acids.

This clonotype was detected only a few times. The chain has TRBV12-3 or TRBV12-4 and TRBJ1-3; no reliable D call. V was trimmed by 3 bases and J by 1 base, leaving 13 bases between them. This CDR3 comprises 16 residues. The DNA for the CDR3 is TGTGCCAGCAGTTTTGCCAGACCCAATTCTGGAAACACCATATATTTT. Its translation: CASSFARPNSGNTIYF.

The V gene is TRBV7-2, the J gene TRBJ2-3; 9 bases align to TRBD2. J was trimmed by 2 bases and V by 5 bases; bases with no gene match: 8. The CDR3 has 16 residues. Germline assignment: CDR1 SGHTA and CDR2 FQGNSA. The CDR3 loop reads CASSPRLAVTTDTQYF. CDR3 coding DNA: TGTGCCAGCAGCCCCCGACTAGCGGTTACCACAGATACGCAGTATTTT.

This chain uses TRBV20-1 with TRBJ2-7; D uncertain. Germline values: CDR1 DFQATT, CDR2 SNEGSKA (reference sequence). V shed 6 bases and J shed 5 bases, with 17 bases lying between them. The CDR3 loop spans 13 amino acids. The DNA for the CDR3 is TGCAGTGCCGAAGGACCCAGAATGAACGAGCAGTACTTC. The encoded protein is CSAEGPRMNEQYF.

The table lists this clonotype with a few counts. The CDR3: CASSEWGVGTEAFF. Written as DNA, the CDR3 is TGTGCCAGCAGTGAATGGGGGGTAGGGACTGAAGCTTTCTTT. This chain joins TRBV25-1 and TRBJ1-1, with a possible D match to TRBD1 (5 bases). Germline loops: CDR1 MGHDK, CDR2 SYGVNS. This CDR3 has 14 residues. Trimming removed 1 base from V and 5 bases from J, with 11 bases in between.

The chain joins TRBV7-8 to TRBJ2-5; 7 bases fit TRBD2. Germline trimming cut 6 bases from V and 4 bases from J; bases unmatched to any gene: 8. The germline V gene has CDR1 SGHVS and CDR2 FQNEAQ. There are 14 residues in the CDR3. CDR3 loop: CASRTREGRETQYF. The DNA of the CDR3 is TGTGCCAGCAGGACCAGGGAGGGAAGAGAGACCCAGTACTTC.

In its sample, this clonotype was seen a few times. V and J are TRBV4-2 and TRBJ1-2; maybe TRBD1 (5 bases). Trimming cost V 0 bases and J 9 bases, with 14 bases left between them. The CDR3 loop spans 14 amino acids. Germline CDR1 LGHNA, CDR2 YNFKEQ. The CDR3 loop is CASSQELTDYRYTF. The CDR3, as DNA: TGTGCCAGCAGCCAAGAATTGACAGACTACCGCTACACCTTC.